Following are 21 T cell receptor beta chains from one sample sequenced in a study of CD8+CD57+ T cells in acquired aplastic anemia. CD8+CD57+ cell expansion, shown by flow cytometry, had occurred in the patients selected for sequencing. Genomic DNA acted as the template from which TCR beta VDJ combination and CDR3 sequence profiling were carried out. TCRdb redid the calling of the reads with MiXCR, one entry per CDR3 protein. In the table there are 120,000 or so distinct CDR3 sequences, about 40% of which are singletons. The sample consisted of sorted CD4+, CD8+, or CD8+CD57+ T cells (not recorded which) from PBMCs. The receptor source for this set is a human donor with aplastic anemia.

Of note for this clonotype: Given a much more abundant clone one base away, this may be a read error. The CDR3 bases are TGTGCCAGCAGCTTAGGCAGCTACCCCTACAGTGAGCAGTTCTTC. Residues: CASSLGSYPYSEQFF. The chain joins TRBV7-6 to TRBJ2-1; D is ambiguous. The CDR3 totals 15 residues. Germline-derived CDR1 and CDR2 are SGHVS and FNYEAQ.

Many counts were recorded for this clonotype. The V and J genes are TRBV10-2 and TRBJ2-3; 13 bases match TRBD2. This CDR3 is built from 18 residues. Germline-derived CDR1 and CDR2 are WSHSY and SAAADI. Unmatched junction bases numbered 10, after V lost 5 bases and J lost 2 bases. CDR3 in amino acids: CASSRPLAGGLTTDTQYF. CDR3 coding DNA: TGCGCCAGCAGTCGGCCACTAGCGGGGGGGCTAACCACAGATACGCAGTATTTT.

About this clonotype itself: As the CDR3 is not closed by the conserved phenylalanine or tryptophan, this likely results from a read error. It is unclear where the CDR3 begins or ends on the DNA, so no DNA is shown, and the CDR3 is as TCRdb lists it. The genes are TRBV2 and TRBJ2-7. From its first to its last residue, the CDR3 has 8 amino acids. Germline lookup yields CDR1 SNHLY and CDR2 FYNNEI. The CDR3 sequence is CASTMVSG.

This clonotype was seen ten or more times. The chain uses TRBV10-3 and TRBJ1-5; TRBD1 agrees at 7 bases. V lost 11 bases, J lost 4 bases, and 2 bases stayed unmatched. The germline V gene has CDR1 ENHRY and CDR2 SYGVKD. CDR3 length: 11 amino acids. For the CDR3, the DNA is TGTGCCTCAGGGGGGAATCAGCCCCAGCATTTT. Residues: CASGGNQPQHF.

This clonotype came up many times. This chain connects TRBV4-1 to TRBJ2-3; D may match TRBD1 or TRBD2 (5 bases each). This CDR3 has 14 residues. CDR1 is MGHRA, CDR2 YSYEKL, per germline. The ends were cut back, 4 bases at V and 5 bases at J, with 13 bases in the middle. The CDR3 reads CASSRGEGRDTQYF. CDR3 in DNA: TGCGCCAGCAGCCGAGGTGAGGGGAGAGATACGCAGTATTTT.

The J gene is TRBJ2-3, the V gene TRBV3-1; possible D gene TRBD2, 5 bases. This CDR3 region has 15 residues. Trimming removed 6 bases from V and 2 bases from J, with 15 bases in between. Germline values: CDR1 LGHDT, CDR2 YNNKEL (reference sequence). The CDR3 nucleotides are TGTGCCAGCAGACACGATCGGACTTACACAGATACGCAGTATTTT. This gives the protein CASRHDRTYTDTQYF.

This clonotype appeared many times. The rearrangement joins TRBV14 to TRBJ1-2, with 7 nucleotides matching TRBD1. Germline-derived CDR1 and CDR2 are SGHDN and FVKESK. CDR3 length: 16 residues. Trimming removed 3 bases from V and 8 bases from J; junction bases left unmatched: 15. CDR3 nucleotide sequence: TGTGCCAGCAGCCAGCGACAGGGTTTAATCGGGGGAGGCTACACCTTC. Its translation is CASSQRQGLIGGGYTF.

The rearrangement uses TRBV29-1 and TRBJ1-2; 8 nucleotides line up with TRBD1. The CDR3 is 12 residues long. V shed 8 bases, J shed 8 bases, and the junction held 10 bases outside the gene matches. CDR1 SQVTM and CDR2 ANQGSEA come from the germline V gene. The CDR3 here is CSLAGGFQGYTF. CDR3 coding DNA: TGCAGCTTGGCAGGGGGCTTCCAAGGCTACACCTTC. Based on the CDR3 plus reference TRBV29-1 and TRBJ1-2, the full variable domain is SAVISQKPSRDICQRGTSLTIQCQVDSQVTMMFWYRQQPGQSLTLIATANQGSEATYESGFVIDKFPISRPNLTFSTLTVSNMSPEDSSIYLCSLAGGFQGYTFGSGTRLTVV.

J is TRBJ2-7 and V is TRBV24-1, with D perhaps TRBD2 (6 bases). Germline lookup yields CDR1 KGHDR and CDR2 SFDVKD. The V and J ends lost 1 base and 2 bases respectively, with 14 bases between them. This CDR3 contains 16 residues. The CDR3 protein is CATSDFGREVAYEQYV. As DNA, the CDR3 is TGTGCCACCAGTGATTTTGGGCGGGAAGTCGCCTACGAGCAGTACGTC.

This chain joins TRBV2 and TRBJ1-1, with D possibly matching TRBD1 (5 bases). CDR1 is SNHLY and CDR2 is FYNNEI in the germline V gene. V lost 1 base and J lost 1, with 7 bases in between. The CDR3 has 14 residues. This CDR3 is CASSEGQKNTEAFF. CDR3 bases: TGTGCCAGCAGTGAAGGACAGAAGAACACTGAAGCTTTCTTT.

The V gene is TRBV29-1, the J gene TRBJ2-1, with unresolved D. V lost 4 bases, J lost 7 bases, and 14 bases lay in between. This CDR3 comprises 13 residues. CDR1 SQVTM and CDR2 ANQGSEA come from the germline V gene. The CDR3 protein is CSVADHLGNEQFF. In nucleotides, the CDR3 is TGCAGCGTTGCGGATCATTTAGGGAATGAGCAGTTCTTC.

The table lists this clonotype with a few counts. The chain combines TRBV11-3 with TRBJ2-2; 7 bases agree with TRBD1. Germline assignment: CDR1 SGHNT and CDR2 YENEEA. The CDR3 has 16 amino acids. Trimming removed 3 bases from V and 2 bases from J; junction bases left unmatched: 6. This chain's CDR3 is CASSFLGTDNTGELFF. Written as DNA, the CDR3 is TGTGCCAGCAGCTTTCTCGGGACAGATAACACCGGGGAGCTGTTTTTT.

Comment on this clonotype: A much larger clone is a single base away; this may be a read error. The V and J genes are TRBV6-2 or TRBV6-3 and TRBJ1-2; D might be TRBD1 (5 bases). The V and J ends lost 2 bases and 4 bases respectively, with 14 bases between them. The CDR3 runs 15 residues. Germline-derived CDR1 and CDR2 are MNHEY and SVGEGT. The CDR3 DNA follows: TGTGCCAGCAGTTACCAGGGACGGCGTTTCTATGGCTACACCTTC. Translating gives CASSYQGRRFYGYTF.

This clonotype was counted many times. The chain combines TRBV19 with TRBJ2-7; the match to TRBD2 covers 12 bases. V shed 8 bases and J 0 bases; nucleotides not matched to a gene: 8. Germline assignment: CDR1 LNHDA and CDR2 SQIVND (reference sequence). The CDR3 sequence is 16 residues long. The CDR3 DNA reads as TGTGCCAGTCCCGGGACTAGCGGGCTAAGCTCCTACGAGCAGTACGTC. Residues: CASPGTSGLSSYEQYV.

This clonotype has only a few counts. A much more abundant neighbour one base away suggests this may be a read error. The chain is built from TRBV12-3 or TRBV12-4 and TRBJ2-1, with D maybe TRBD2 (5 bases). CDR3 length: 11 amino acids. The V end lost 5 bases, the J end lost 9 bases, and 8 bases lay between the germline ends. The CDR3 nucleotides are TGTGCCAGCAGTCGGGAAGTTGAGCAGTTCTTC. This codes for CASSREVEQFF.

The sample holds many counts of this clonotype. This sequence joins TRBV6-2 or TRBV6-3 and TRBJ1-5; D uncertain. Germline loops: CDR1 MNHEY, CDR2 SVGEGT. The V and J ends lost 6 bases and 0 bases respectively, with 12 bases between them. The CDR3 has 15 residues. The CDR3 loop is CASSSFRGSNQPQHF. CDR3 bases: TGTGCCAGCAGCTCCTTCCGGGGTAGCAATCAGCCCCAGCATTTT.

The chain employs TRBV2 and TRBJ2-6; the D call may be TRBD1 or TRBD2 (5 bases each). V lost 11 bases and J 0 bases, leaving 17 bases between the germline ends. The CDR3 contains 16 residues. CDR1 and CDR2 from the germline V gene are SNHLY and FYNNEI. The CDR3 protein is CAGRDPTVSGANVLTF. The CDR3 DNA sequence: TGTGCCGGACGGGACCCAACCGTCTCTGGGGCCAACGTCCTGACTTTC.

The chain couples TRBV20-1 to TRBJ1-2; TRBD1 agrees at 7 bases. Germline CDR1 is DFQATT and CDR2 is SNEGSKA (reference sequence). Trimming cost V 5 bases and J 4 bases; bases outside gene matches: 4. CDR3 length: 12 amino acids. CDR3 nucleotide sequence: TGCAGTGCTCCCGGGACAGCCTATGGCTACACCTTC. Translated, it gives CSAPGTAYGYTF.

The chain employs TRBV6-5 and TRBJ1-2; 7 bases agree with TRBD1. V trimming: 2 bases; J trimming: 6 bases; junction bases outside the gene matches: 9. The CDR3 extends over 15 amino acids. Germline V gene sequence: CDR1 MNHEY, CDR2 SVGAGI. The CDR3 DNA reads TGTGCCAGCAGTTACATAAGGGGGCAGTTTGATGGCTACACCTTC. Amino acids: CASSYIRGQFDGYTF.

This clonotype showed up many times. V is TRBV20-1 and J is TRBJ2-7; D may match TRBD1 or TRBD2 (5 bases each). The CDR3 spans 13 residues. Trimming took off 4 bases at V and 7 bases at J, with 17 bases between the two ends. Germline V gene lookup returns CDR1 DFQATT and CDR2 SNEGSKA (reference sequence). This CDR3 reads CSANVDKKREQYF. In nucleotides, the CDR3 is TGCAGTGCTAACGTGGACAAAAAGCGGGAGCAGTACTTC.

This clonotype appeared many times. This chain joins TRBV20-1 and TRBJ2-7, with D possibly TRBD2 on 6 matching bases. Germline V CDR1 and CDR2: DFQATT, SNEGSKA (reference sequence). V gave up 5 bases and J gave up 4 bases, with 15 bases separating them. CDR3 length: 13 residues. CDR3 coding DNA: TGCAGTGCTTGCGGGACCCTGGGGTACGAGCAGTACTTC. Translating it yields CSACGTLGYEQYF.